A single sample gave rise to the 9 T cell receptor beta chains below, sequenced in a study of post-analysis software for immune sequencing data. Unique molecular identifiers were built into the TCR beta cDNA libraries. Each CDR3 protein is one row after TCRdb ran MiXCR on the PCR reads. Altogether around 160,000 distinct CDR3 sequences are present, roughly 35% being singletons, with the ten largest covering under 30%. This specimen consisted of blood, obtained after autologous hematopoietic stem cell transplantation. Every receptor here comes from a girl aged 5-17 years with multiple sclerosis.

The rearrangement uses TRBV4-3 and TRBJ1-6; D is perhaps TRBD1 (5 bases). The V gene lost 0 bases and the J gene lost 10 bases, with 16 bases spanning the gap. Germline-derived CDR1 and CDR2 are LGHNA and YSLEER. CDR3 length: 16 amino acids. The CDR3 spells CASSQEATVQGSPLHF. The CDR3 coding sequence is TGCGCCAGCAGCCAAGAGGCGACAGTTCAAGGATCACCCCTCCACTTT.

J is TRBJ2-1 and V is TRBV7-8; 12 bases are a match to TRBD2. Germline V lookup: CDR1 SGHVS, CDR2 FQNEAQ. Losses at the gene ends were 0 bases for V and 6 bases for J; bases not matched to a gene: 3. The CDR3 is 16 residues long. CDR3 bases: TGTGCCAGCAGCTTAGCGACTAGCGGGAGATTCAATGAGCAGTTCTTC. It is translated as CASSLATSGRFNEQFF.

As for this clonotype: At one of its ends the junction is not consistent with the germline gene, which may arise from a read error. J is TRBJ2-4 and V is TRBV6-1, with 8 bases fitting TRBD1. The DNA end is more similar to TRBJ2-7, so the J call may be wrong. Germline-derived CDR1 and CDR2 are MNHNS and SASEGT. The CDR3 covers 13 residues. The CDR3 is CASCETGVVEQYF. The CDR3 region has the DNA TGTGCCAGCTGTGAGACAGGGGTCGTCGAGCAGTACTTC.

This clonotype turned up a few times. The chain combines TRBV6-6 with TRBJ2-2; possibly TRBD2 for D (5 bases). Looked up from germline, CDR1 is MNHNY and CDR2 is SVGAGI (reference sequence). This CDR3 has 13 amino acids. The germline V and J ends were trimmed by 10 bases and 4 bases, with 13 bases remaining between them. CDR3 in DNA: TGTGCCACCTCCGGACTGCTCACCGGGGAGCTGTTTTTT. Its translation is CATSGLLTGELFF.

V usage is TRBV6-6 and J usage is TRBJ2-1; D possibly corresponds to TRBD2 (5 bases). This CDR3 comprises 14 residues. The germline V and J ends were trimmed by 6 bases and 9 bases, with 18 bases remaining between them. Germline CDR1 and CDR2: MNHNY and SVGAGI (reference sequence). The chain's CDR3 is CASSTLLGSGEQFF. In nucleotides, the CDR3 is TGTGCCAGCAGCACCTTGTTGGGGAGCGGTGAGCAGTTCTTC.

This clonotype came up many times. The J gene is TRBJ2-1, the V gene TRBV20-1, with 9 bases lining up with TRBD2. The V gene end was trimmed by 0 bases and the J gene end by 2 bases; junction bases not matched to a gene: 5. This CDR3 is 16 amino acids long. Per germline, CDR1 DFQATT and CDR2 SNEGSKA (reference sequence). The CDR3 is CSARDPSGTTYNEQFF. For the CDR3, the DNA is TGCAGTGCTAGAGACCCTAGCGGGACGACCTACAATGAGCAGTTCTTC.

At least ten counts were recorded for this clonotype. The V and J genes are TRBV7-6 and TRBJ2-1; 11 bases fit TRBD2. The CDR3 is 17 amino acids. V lost 0 bases to trimming and J lost 6 bases; unmatched junction nucleotides: 7. Looked up from germline, CDR1 is SGHVS and CDR2 is FNYEAQ. The chain's CDR3 is CASSLAGSGRAVNEQFF. CDR3 DNA sequence: TGTGCCAGCAGCTTAGCGGGTAGCGGGAGGGCGGTCAATGAGCAGTTCTTC.

Here the CDR3 DNA reads TGTGCCAGCAGTTCGGAACAGGGGAGGAATGAGCAGTTCTTC. Residues: CASSSEQGRNEQFF. The J gene is TRBJ2-1, the V gene TRBV6-6, with D possibly being TRBD1 (7 bases). Germline values: CDR1 MNHNY, CDR2 SVGAGI (reference sequence). The CDR3 covers 14 residues. The ends were cut back, 4 bases at V and 7 bases at J, with 14 bases in the middle.

The gene calls are TRBV7-6 and TRBJ2-7; 9 bases fit TRBD2. The germline V gene encodes CDR1 SGHVS and CDR2 FNYEAQ. After removal of 3 bases from V and 4 bases from J, the junction contained 4 bases not matched to a gene. The CDR3 has 14 amino acids. CDR3 amino acids: CASSFGGRGYEQYF. Here the CDR3 DNA reads TGTGCCAGCAGCTTCGGCGGGAGGGGATACGAGCAGTACTTC.